The clone carrying this T cell receptor (beta chain) was observed at least ten times. Its antigen remains unknown. This record comes from a study of identical twins. Notes on the study in general: Those out-of-frame alpha sequences shared by twins showed an excess of low generation probability.

A universal primer site was added by template switching, and unique molecular identifiers were carried by the cDNA. TCRdb passed the 5' RACE reads through MiXCR, listing each CDR3 protein once. The sample has approximately 590,000 distinct CDR3 sequences, nearly 10% seen once. Germline CDR1 and CDR2: MGHDK and SYGVNS. This CDR3 is 13 amino acids long. The ends were cut back, 5 bases at V and 7 bases at J, with 14 bases in the middle. Another study also made use of these data, one on yellow fever vaccine responses in identical twins.

The clonotype was recovered from a woman under 30 in good health. The J gene is TRBJ2-5, the V gene TRBV25-1; the D gene is possibly TRBD2 (5 bases). Specimen: PBMCs. The CDR3 sequence: CASSSLQEGTQYF. Written as DNA, the CDR3 is TGTGCCAGCAGTTCGTTGCAAGAGGGGACCCAGTACTTC.